These T cell receptor beta chains were read from a single sample in a study of OX40 agonist ivuxolimab in advanced cancers. TCRdb keeps only in-frame clones here, not all; method: immunoSEQ multiplex PCR. The data contain roughly 80,000 clones, around 93% of them seen just once; the ten biggest clones take up approximately 0.3%. The sample in question was CD4+ or CD8+ T cells sorted from blood, obtained in a trial of the OX40 agonist ivuxolimab. The receptors stem from an adult with an advanced solid tumor such as melanoma, head and neck, liver or kidney cancer. The CDR3 runs from the conserved cysteine through the conserved F or W. The D gene is left open where the match is weak. For some rows the clone size is stated as once, few or many, or as a class when expanded; others skip it.

clone size,V gene,D gene,J gene,CDR3 protein,CDR3 DNA
-,TRBV9,TRBD1,TRBJ1-6,CASDQGGNSPLHF,TGTGCCAGCGACCAGGGGGGAAATTCACCCCTCCACTTT
-,TRBV6-1,-,TRBJ2-7,CASSEQGTLRTSYEQYF,TGTGCCAGCAGTGAACAAGGGACTCTCCGGACCTCCTACGAGCAGTACTTC
-,TRBV30,TRBD1,TRBJ1-4,CAWSNHRGPGEKLFF,TGTGCCTGGAGTAATCACAGGGGGCCGGGTGAAAAACTGTTTTTT
-,TRBV10-1,-,TRBJ2-3,CASSSLDTQYF,TGCGCCAGCAGTTCTCTTGATACGCAGTATTTT
-,TRBV9,-,TRBJ2-5,CASSAHSGDRRETQYF,TGTGCCAGCAGCGCTCACTCTGGCGACAGGCGAGAGACCCAGTACTTC
-,TRBV7-2,-,TRBJ1-2,CASSLTSAKYGYTF,TGTGCCAGCAGCTTAACGTCGGCCAAATATGGCTACACCTTC
-,TRBV7-8,TRBD1,TRBJ1-6,CASSLYRDRASSYNSPLHF,TGTGCCAGCAGCTTGTACCGGGACAGGGCCAGCTCCTATAATTCACCCCTCCACTTT
-,TRBV4-3,-,TRBJ2-5,CASSQVLQAGSQETQYF,TGCGCCAGCAGCCAAGTTCTACAGGCGGGGTCACAAGAGACCCAGTACTTC
-,TRBV6-1,-,TRBJ2-7,CASSFPWGEQYF,TGTGCCAGCAGTTTCCCCTGGGGGGAGCAGTACTTC
-,TRBV27,TRBD1,TRBJ1-4,CASSPRTGRNEKLFF,TGTGCCAGCAGTCCCCGGACAGGGCGGAATGAAAAACTGTTTTTT
-,TRBV10-3,-,TRBJ1-2,CAISEGDRGGYTF,TGTGCCATCAGTGAGGGGGATCGCGGTGGCTACACCTTC
-,TRBV7-3,TRBD2,TRBJ2-2,CASSLQPSGVTGELFF,TGTGCCAGCAGCTTACAACCTAGCGGGGTCACCGGGGAGCTGTTTTTT
-,TRBV30,TRBD1,TRBJ1-2,CAWSQTGEGYGYTF,TGTGCCTGGAGCCAAACAGGGGAAGGGTATGGCTACACCTTC
once,TRBV19,-,TRBJ1-2,CAIGDRTYSGYTF,TGTGCCATAGGAGACAGAACTTATAGTGGCTACACCTTC
once,TRBV6-5,TRBD1,TRBJ1-6,CASSWTGANSPLHF,TGTGCCAGCAGTTGGACAGGGGCGAATTCACCCCTCCACTTT
-,TRBV5-1,TRBD2,TRBJ2-5,CASAGGRAGETQYF,TGCGCCAGCGCGGGGGGGAGGGCCGGGGAGACCCAGTACTTC
-,TRBV29-1,-,TRBJ1-1,CSVTQGNTEAFF,TGCAGCGTCACACAGGGGAACACTGAAGCTTTCTTT
-,TRBV19,-,TRBJ1-2,CASSTTENSNYGYTF,TGTGCCAGTAGTACTACGGAAAACTCTAACTATGGCTACACCTTC
-,TRBV14,-,TRBJ2-7,CASSQVDGWAYEQYF,TGTGCCAGCAGCCAAGTCGACGGCTGGGCCTACGAGCAGTACTTC
-,TRBV5-5,-,TRBJ2-7,CASSRALVARGGNEQYF,TGTGCCAGCAGCCGAGCGTTAGTGGCCAGGGGTGGCAACGAGCAGTACTTC
-,TRBV10-3,TRBD1,TRBJ2-5,CAISEGTGLQETQYF,TGTGCCATCAGTGAAGGGACAGGGTTGCAAGAGACCCAGTACTTC
-,TRBV28,-,TRBJ1-4,CASGLQSEEKLFF,TGTGCCAGCGGGCTACAAAGTGAGGAAAAACTGTTTTTT
-,TRBV19,-,TRBJ2-1,CASSIGLSFTYNEQFF,TGTGCCAGTAGTATTGGACTTTCCTTTACCTACAATGAGCAGTTCTTC
-,TRBV7-2,-,TRBJ2-2,CASSFGLNTGELFF,TGTGCCAGCAGCTTTGGACTTAACACCGGGGAGCTGTTTTTT
-,TRBV7-3,TRBD1,TRBJ2-7,CASSERTGSSYEQYF,TGTGCCAGCAGCGAACGGACAGGGAGCTCCTACGAGCAGTACTTC
-,TRBV27,-,TRBJ2-1,CASSKGISYNEQFF,TGTGCCAGCAGTAAGGGTATTTCCTACAATGAGCAGTTCTTC
once,TRBV7-2,-,TRBJ2-7,CASSLRLYEQYF,TGTGCCAGTAGCCTGAGACTTTACGAGCAGTACTTC
-,TRBV6-5,TRBD1,TRBJ1-2,CASTGTGGSNYGYTF,TGTGCCAGCACCGGGACAGGGGGTTCCAACTATGGCTACACCTTC
-,TRBV28,TRBD2,TRBJ2-7,CASSFSGLVTYEQYF,TGTGCCAGCAGTTTCTCCGGACTAGTCACGTACGAGCAGTACTTC
-,TRBV6-5,-,TRBJ2-7,CASSRGRFSYEQYF,TGTGCCAGCAGTAGAGGGCGCTTTTCCTACGAGCAGTACTTC
-,TRBV5-1,-,TRBJ1-3,CASSSAISGNTIYF,TGCGCCAGCAGTTCGGCAATTTCTGGAAACACCATATATTTT
-,TRBV7-2,-,TRBJ2-5,CASSLNRDIQETQYF,TGTGCCAGCAGCTTGAACCGGGACATCCAAGAGACCCAGTACTTC
-,TRBV7-3,-,TRBJ2-3,CASSSSDTQYF,TGTGCCAGCAGCTCTTCAGATACGCAGTATTTT
few,TRBV29-1,-,TRBJ2-3,CSVEEVTQYF,TGCAGCGTTGAAGAAGTAACGCAGTATTTT
-,TRBV5-8,-,TRBJ2-3,CASSQKAGAGTDTQYF,TGTGCCAGCAGCCAAAAAGCCGGGGCAGGCACAGATACGCAGTATTTT
once,TRBV7-8,-,TRBJ1-2,CASSPQVGYTF,TGTGCCAGCAGCCCCCAAGTTGGCTACACCTTC
once,TRBV15,-,TRBJ2-5,CATSRGWETQYF,TGTGCCACCAGCCGGGGATGGGAGACCCAGTACTTC
-,TRBV29-1,TRBD1,TRBJ1-3,CSGPDRSISGNTIYF,TGCAGCGGCCCGGACAGGTCGATCTCTGGAAACACCATATATTTT
-,TRBV28,-,TRBJ1-1,CASSLGRGGTEAFF,TGTGCCAGCAGTTTAGGCAGGGGAGGCACTGAAGCTTTCTTT
-,TRBV4-1,-,TRBJ1-6,CASSQDPAEGISPLHF,TGCGCCAGCAGCCAAGACCCGGCGGAGGGGATTTCACCCCTCCACTTT
-,TRBV7-9,-,TRBJ2-3,CASSLQLIGTDTQYF,TGTGCCAGCAGCTTGCAACTAATCGGCACAGATACGCAGTATTTT
-,TRBV6-5,TRBD2,TRBJ2-7,CASSYGLRGGQQYF,TGTGCCAGCAGTTACGGGCTGAGGGGAGGGCAGCAGTACTTC
-,TRBV15,TRBD1,TRBJ2-2,CATSGLMGQRSGELFF,TGTGCCACCAGCGGCCTAATGGGACAGCGAAGCGGGGAGCTGTTTTTT
-,TRBV18,-,TRBJ2-1,CASSSNYNEQFF,TGTGCCAGCTCATCTAACTACAATGAGCAGTTCTTC
-,TRBV7-9,-,TRBJ1-1,CASSLLAGDTEAFF,TGTGCCAGCAGCTTACTTGCAGGGGACACTGAAGCTTTCTTT
-,TRBV2,TRBD2,TRBJ2-5,CATQTSAYQETQYF,TGTGCCACCCAGACTAGCGCCTACCAAGAGACCCAGTACTTC
-,TRBV6-5,-,TRBJ1-1,CASSYLAEAFF,TGTGCCAGCAGTTATTTGGCTGAAGCTTTCTTT
once,TRBV28,TRBD2,TRBJ2-1,CASSSGGGGSYNEQFF,TGTGCCAGCAGTTCCGGCGGGGGGGGCTCCTACAATGAGCAGTTCTTC
-,TRBV18,TRBD1,TRBJ1-5,CASSPTWDRGNQPQHF,TGTGCCAGCTCACCGACTTGGGACAGGGGCAATCAGCCCCAGCATTTT
-,TRBV23-1,-,TRBJ1-1,CASMARANTEAFF,TGCGCCAGCATGGCCAGGGCGAACACTGAAGCTTTCTTT
-,TRBV5-1,TRBD2,TRBJ2-5,CASSIGLAGGQETQYF,TGCGCCAGCAGCATAGGACTAGCGGGGGGGCAAGAGACCCAGTACTTC